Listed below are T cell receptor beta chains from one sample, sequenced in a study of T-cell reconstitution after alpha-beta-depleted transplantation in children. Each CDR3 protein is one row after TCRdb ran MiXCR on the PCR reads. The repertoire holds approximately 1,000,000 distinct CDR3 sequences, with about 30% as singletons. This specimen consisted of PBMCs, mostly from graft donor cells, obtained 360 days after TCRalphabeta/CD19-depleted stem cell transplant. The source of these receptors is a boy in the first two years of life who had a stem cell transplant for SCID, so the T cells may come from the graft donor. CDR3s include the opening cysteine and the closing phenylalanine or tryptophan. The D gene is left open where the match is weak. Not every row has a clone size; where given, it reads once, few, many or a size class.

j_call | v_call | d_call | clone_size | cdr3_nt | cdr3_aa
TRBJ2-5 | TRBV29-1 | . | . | TGCAGCGCCGCGGGCGGCGCCCAAGAGACCCAGTACTTC | CSAAGGAQETQYF
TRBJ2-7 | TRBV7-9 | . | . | TGTGCCAGCAGCTTAGGGTCACGAAGCTCCTACGAGCAGTACTTC | CASSLGSRSSYEQYF
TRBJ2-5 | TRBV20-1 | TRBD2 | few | TGCAGTGCTGGACTAGCGGGGGAAGAGACCCAGTACTTC | CSAGLAGEETQYF
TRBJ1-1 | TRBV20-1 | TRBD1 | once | TGCAGTGCTAGAGGACAGGGAGAGGACACTGAAGCTTTCTTT | CSARGQGEDTEAFF
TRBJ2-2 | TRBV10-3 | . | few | TGTGCCATCAGCGCGCTAATCGGGAATGGGGAGCTGTTTTTT | CAISALIGNGELFF
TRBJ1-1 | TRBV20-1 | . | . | TGCAGTGCTAGAGAGGGGATACAGGGTAACACTGAAGCTTTCTTT | CSAREGIQGNTEAFF
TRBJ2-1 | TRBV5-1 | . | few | TGCGCCAGCAGCTTTTATGGCTATCAGGGATACTCCTACAATGAGCAGTTCTTC | CASSFYGYQGYSYNEQFF
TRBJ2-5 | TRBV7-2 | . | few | TGTGCCAGCAGCGTTAGTCACGGGCCGAGCCAAGAGACCCAGTACTTC | CASSVSHGPSQETQYF
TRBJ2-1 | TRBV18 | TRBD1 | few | TGTGCCAGCTCACGCATTCCGACAGGGCGGGAGCAGTTCTTC | CASSRIPTGREQFF
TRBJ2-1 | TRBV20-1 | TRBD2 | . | TGCAGTACCTCTAGGGGACTAGAGTTAGGCAATGAGCAGTTCTTC | CSTSRGLELGNEQFF
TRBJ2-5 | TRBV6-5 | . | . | TGTGCCAGCAGTTATGACCAGATCCAAGAGACCCAGTACTTC | CASSYDQIQETQYF
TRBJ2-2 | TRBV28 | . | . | TGTGCCAGTGGCGGGTCCGCGAACACCGGGGAGCTGTTTTTT | CASGGSANTGELFF
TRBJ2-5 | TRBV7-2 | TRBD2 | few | TGTGCCAGCAGCCCCAAGATTCGGGGGGGGAAGACCCAGTACTTC | CASSPKIRGGKTQYF
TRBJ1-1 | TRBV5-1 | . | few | TGCGCCAGCAGCTTGGACGCCAGCCTGAACACTGAAGCTTTCTTT | CASSLDASLNTEAFF
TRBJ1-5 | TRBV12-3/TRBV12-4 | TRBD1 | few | TGTGCCAGCAGTTCACAGGGGACGGGTTATAGCAATCAGCCCCAGCATTTT | CASSSQGTGYSNQPQHF
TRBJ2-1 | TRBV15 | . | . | TGTGCCACCAAAAACTACGAGGACAATGAGCAGTTCTTC | CATKNYEDNEQFF
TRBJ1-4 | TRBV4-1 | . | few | TGCGCCAGCAGCCAAGTTAATGCCCCTGATAATGAAAAACTGTTTTTT | CASSQVNAPDNEKLFF
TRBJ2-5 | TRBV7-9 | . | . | TGTGCCAGCAGCTTAGGAGCACGGCCGGCCCAGTACTTC | CASSLGARPAQYF
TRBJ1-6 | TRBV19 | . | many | TGTGCCACCAGGACATTTAATTCACCCCTCCACTTT | CATRTFNSPLHF
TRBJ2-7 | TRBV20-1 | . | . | TGCAGTGCTAGAGGGCCCAGGGGATACTCCTACGAGCAGTACTTC | CSARGPRGYSYEQYF
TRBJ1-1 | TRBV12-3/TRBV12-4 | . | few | TGTGCCAGTAGAGGGGGATTTGGCGCTTTCTTT | CASRGGFGAFF
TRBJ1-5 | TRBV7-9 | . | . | TGTGCCAGCAGCTTAGAGATAAATCAGCCCCAGCATTTT | CASSLEINQPQHF
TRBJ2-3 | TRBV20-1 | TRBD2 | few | TGCAGTGCTAGAGCCGGGACTAGCGGAGGGACCGATACGCAGTATTTT | CSARAGTSGGTDTQYF
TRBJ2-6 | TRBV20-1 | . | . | TGCAGTGCGGGCAGGGCGTACTCTGGGGCCAACGTCCTGACTTTC | CSAGRAYSGANVLTF
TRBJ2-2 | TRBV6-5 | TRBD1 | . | TGTGCCAGCAGTTACACCGCAGGGGGTTTAAACACCGGGGAGCTGTTTTTT | CASSYTAGGLNTGELFF
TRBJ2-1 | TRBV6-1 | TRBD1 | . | TGTGCCAGCAGCCTGACAGGGGCAGGGGCGTACAATGAGCAGTTCTTC | CASSLTGAGAYNEQFF
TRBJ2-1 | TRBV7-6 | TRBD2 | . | TGTGCCAGCAGCTTAGCGGGGAGGGCAAACAATGAGCAGTTCTTC | CASSLAGRANNEQFF
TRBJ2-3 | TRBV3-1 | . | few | TGTGCCAGCAGCCAACGGACAGTCCATACGCAGTATTTT | CASSQRTVHTQYF
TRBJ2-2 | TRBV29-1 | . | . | TGCAGCGTTGGGGTACCAATGGGCACCGGGGAGCTGTTTTTT | CSVGVPMGTGELFF
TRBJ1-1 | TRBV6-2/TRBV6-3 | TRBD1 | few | TGTGCCAGCAGTTTTACGTGGGGGACAGGGATCCTTCACACTGAAGCTTTCTTT | CASSFTWGTGILHTEAFF
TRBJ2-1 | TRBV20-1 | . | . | TGCAGTGCTAGGAAATGGGATGGCCGGTACAATGAGCAGTTCTTC | CSARKWDGRYNEQFF
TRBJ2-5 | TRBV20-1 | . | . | TGCAGTGCAGCCCCGATTGGGCAAGAGACCCAGTACTTC | CSAAPIGQETQYF
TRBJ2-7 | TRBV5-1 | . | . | TGCGCCAGCAGCTTGCGGGGGTCGTTCTACGAGCAGTACTTC | CASSLRGSFYEQYF
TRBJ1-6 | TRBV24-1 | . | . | TGTGCCACCAGTGATTCCCCGAATTCACCCCTCCACTTT | CATSDSPNSPLHF
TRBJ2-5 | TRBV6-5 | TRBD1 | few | TGTGCCAGCAGTTATTCAGGGGGCGTAAGGCAAGAGACCCAGTACTTC | CASSYSGGVRQETQYF
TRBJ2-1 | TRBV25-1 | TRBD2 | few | TGTGCCAGCAGTGCAGTATCCGGGACTAGGTTAGGCAATGAGCAGTTCTTC | CASSAVSGTRLGNEQFF
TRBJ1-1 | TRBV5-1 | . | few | TGCGCCAGCAGCTTGGGCCACGAGAACACTGAAGCTTTCTTT | CASSLGHENTEAFF
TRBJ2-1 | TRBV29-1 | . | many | TGCAGCGTTGAAGATCGGATGAATGAGCAGTTCTTC | CSVEDRMNEQFF
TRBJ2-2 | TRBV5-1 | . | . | TGCGCCAGCAGCTTGGCCAGTACGTCGGTCGGGGAGCTGTTTTTT | CASSLASTSVGELFF
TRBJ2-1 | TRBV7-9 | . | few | TGTGCCATAAGACAGGTTAACTACAATGAGCAGTTCTTC | CAIRQVNYNEQFF
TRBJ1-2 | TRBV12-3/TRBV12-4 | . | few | TGTGCCAGCAGTTTGGGAGTGGGGGCTATCTATGGCTACACCTTC | CASSLGVGAIYGYTF
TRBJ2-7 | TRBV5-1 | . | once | TGCGCCAGCAGCCCGGTTGGGGTTTCCTACGAGCAGTACTTC | CASSPVGVSYEQYF
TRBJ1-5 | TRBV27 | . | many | TGTGCCAGCAGTCTGGTGGGGGGGTGGAATCAGCCCCAGCATTTT | CASSLVGGWNQPQHF
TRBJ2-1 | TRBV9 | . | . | TGTGCCAGCAGCCCGACTGCCGGGGGCCCCTGGGGTGAGCAGTTCTTC | CASSPTAGGPWGEQFF
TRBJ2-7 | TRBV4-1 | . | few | TGCGCCAGCAGCCTATTCATTCGCTCCTACGAGCAGTACTTC | CASSLFIRSYEQYF
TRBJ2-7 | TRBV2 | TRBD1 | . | TGTGCCAGAAGGACAGGGGGTGGGGAGCAGTACTTC | CARRTGGGEQYF
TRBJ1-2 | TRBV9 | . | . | TGTGCCAGCGCCAAAGAGGGTATCGGCTATGGCTACACCTTC | CASAKEGIGYGYTF
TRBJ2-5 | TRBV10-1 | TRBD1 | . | TGCGCCAGCAGCCCCCGACAGGGAGTAACAGAGACCCAGTACTTC | CASSPRQGVTETQYF
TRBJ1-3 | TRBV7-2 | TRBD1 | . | TGTGCCAGCAGCTTCCCCACAGGGGGCGCAATTGGAAACACCATATATTTT | CASSFPTGGAIGNTIYF
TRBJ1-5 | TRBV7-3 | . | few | TGTGCCAGCAGGTTATACGGGGCCGGGACGAGCAATCAGCCCCAGCATTTT | CASRLYGAGTSNQPQHF